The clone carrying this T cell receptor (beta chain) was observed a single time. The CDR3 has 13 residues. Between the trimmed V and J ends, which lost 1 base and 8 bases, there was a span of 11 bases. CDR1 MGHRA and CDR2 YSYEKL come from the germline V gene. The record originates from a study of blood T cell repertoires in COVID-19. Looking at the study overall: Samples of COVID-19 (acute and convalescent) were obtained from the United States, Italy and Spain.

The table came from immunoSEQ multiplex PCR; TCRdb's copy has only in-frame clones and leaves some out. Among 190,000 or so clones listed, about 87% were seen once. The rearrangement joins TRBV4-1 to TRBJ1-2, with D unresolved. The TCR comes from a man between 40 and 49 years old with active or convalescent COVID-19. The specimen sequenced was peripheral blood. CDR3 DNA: TGCGCCAGCAGCCAAGGAGCTTCGTGGGGCTACACCTTC. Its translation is CASSQGASWGYTF.